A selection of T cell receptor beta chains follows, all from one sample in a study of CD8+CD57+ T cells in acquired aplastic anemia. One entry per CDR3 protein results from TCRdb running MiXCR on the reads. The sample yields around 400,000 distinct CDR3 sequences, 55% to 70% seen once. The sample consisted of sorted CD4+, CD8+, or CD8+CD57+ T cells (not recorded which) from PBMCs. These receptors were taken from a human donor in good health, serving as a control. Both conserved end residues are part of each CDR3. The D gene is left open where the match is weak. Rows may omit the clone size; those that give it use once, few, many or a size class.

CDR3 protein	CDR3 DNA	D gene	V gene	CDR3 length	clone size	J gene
CASESGQGVSYGYTF	TGTGCCTCCGAATCCGGACAGGGAGTCTCCTATGGCTACACCTTC	TRBD1	TRBV7-3	15	-	TRBJ1-2
CASSGAGAKTEGPF	TGTGCCAGCAGCGGGGCGGGGGCGAAGACTGAAGGGCCATTT	-	TRBV7-2	14	-	TRBJ1-1
CAGEGAIDEQFF	TGTGCAGGGGAGGGGGCGATAGATGAGCAGTTCTTC	-	TRBV6-1	12	many	TRBJ2-1
CAGRRNRVDSPLHF	TGTGCCGGCCGTAGGAACAGGGTAGATTCACCCCTCCACTTT	-	TRBV12-3/TRBV12-4	14	-	TRBJ1-6
CASSVLGGNQPQHF	TGTGCCAGCAGTGTACTGGGGGGCAATCAGCCCCAGCATTTT	-	TRBV2	14	-	TRBJ1-5
CASSLSGTSKETQYF	TGTGCCAGCAGCTTGTCCGGGACTTCCAAAGAGACCCAGTACTTC	-	TRBV7-8	15	-	TRBJ2-5
CASSLTGARNTGELFF	TGTGCCAGCAGCTTAACAGGGGCGCGAAACACCGGGGAGCTGTTTTTT	-	TRBV7-3	16	-	TRBJ2-2
CASSGTRLAGGRNEQFF	TGTGCCAGCAGTGGAACGCGACTAGCGGGGGGGCGGAATGAGCAGTTCTTC	TRBD2	TRBV10-3	17	-	TRBJ2-1
CASSEDRTVFGANVLTF	TGTGCCAGCAGTGAAGATCGAACGGTTTTCGGGGCCAACGTCCTGACTTTC	-	TRBV6-1	17	-	TRBJ2-6
CASSQGIAVEQYF	TGCGCCAGCAGCCAAGGAATAGCTGTCGAGCAGTACTTC	-	TRBV7-4	13	-	TRBJ2-7
CASSPGTIEQYF	TGTGCCAGCAGCCCAGGGACAATAGAGCAGTACTTC	-	TRBV11-3	12	-	TRBJ2-7
CASSPLEGLSTIYF	TGTGCCAGCAGCCCGTTGGAAGGACTTAGCACCATATATTTT	-	TRBV7-9	14	-	TRBJ1-3
CAIRGYNQPQQF	TGTGCCATCAGGGGCTACAATCAGCCCCAGCAGTTT	-	TRBV10-3	12	-	TRBJ1-5
CASRSDAEKLNTGELFF	TGCGCCAGCAGATCCGACGCTGAAAAACTGAACACCGGGGAGCTGTTTTTT	-	TRBV5-1	17	once	TRBJ2-2
CASSVGGGRAPQHF	TGTGCCAGCAGCGTAGGGGGGGGGAGGGCACCGCAGCACTTT	-	TRBV9	14	-	TRBJ1-6
CASSLAGTQYFGPF	-	-	TRBV7-2	14	few	TRBJ2-3
CASSVGNNEQFFAF	-	-	TRBV9	14	-	TRBJ1-2
CASSLLVSGEDQPQHF	TGTGCCAGCAGCTTGCTTGTGTCCGGCGAAGATCAGCCCCAGCATTTT	-	TRBV7-2	16	-	TRBJ1-5
CASSGGQGAVNTEAFF	TGTGCCAGCAGCGGGGGACAGGGGGCCGTGAACACTGAAGCTTTCTTT	TRBD1	TRBV9	16	-	TRBJ1-1
CASSLSAGIRVDTQYF	TGCGCCAGCAGCTTGTCGGCGGGGATCCGGGTAGATACGCAGTATTTT	-	TRBV7-2	16	-	TRBJ2-3
CASTIGARTQPQHF	TGTGCCAGCACTATCGGCGCCCGGACGCAGCCCCAGCATTTT	-	TRBV2	14	-	TRBJ1-5
CASSQDEGRPLEQYF	TGCGCCAGCAGCCAAGACGAGGGGCGGCCGCTCGAGCAGTACTTC	-	TRBV4-3	15	-	TRBJ2-7
CSGRLANTGELFF	TGCAGTGGTCGGCTAGCGAACACCGGGGAGCTGTTTTTT	-	TRBV20-1	13	-	TRBJ2-2
CASSISWQVRANTQYF	TGTGCCAGTAGTATATCTTGGCAGGTCAGGGCAAATACGCAGTATTTT	-	TRBV19	16	many	TRBJ2-3
CASSSGTGIEKLFF	TGTGCCAGCAGCAGCGGGACAGGCATTGAAAAACTGTTTTTT	TRBD1	TRBV7-8	14	-	TRBJ1-4
CASSEALANTEAFF	TGTGCCAGCAGTGAAGCTCTAGCGAACACTGAAGCTTTCTTT	-	TRBV2	14	many	TRBJ1-1
CASSLGNRHNEQFF	TGTGCCAGCAGCTTAGGGAACAGGCACAATGAGCAGTTCTTC	-	TRBV7-2	14	-	TRBJ2-1
CASSLTGGDYYNEQFF	TGCGCCAGCAGCTTGACAGGGGGCGACTACTACAATGAGCAGTTCTTC	TRBD1	TRBV5-1	16	-	TRBJ2-1
CTSSITPRTHNNQQFF	TGTACCAGTAGCATAACTCCTAGGACACACAACAATCAGCAGTTCTTC	-	TRBV19	16	-	TRBJ2-1
CASSEAGEGHYGYTF	TGTGCCAGCAGTGAGGCGGGAGAGGGACACTATGGCTACACCTTC	-	TRBV9	15	-	TRBJ1-2
CSASSGGGDLTDTQYF	TGCAGTGCTAGCTCGGGCGGGGGGGATCTAACAGATACGCAGTATTTT	TRBD2	TRBV20-1	16	-	TRBJ2-3
CASSAGANVHTF	TGTGCCAGCAGCGCTGGGGCCAACGTCCACACTTTC	-	TRBV7-2	12	-	TRBJ2-6
CASSETHSSYNEQFF	TGTGCCAGCAGTGAAACCCACAGTAGCTACAATGAGCAGTTCTTC	-	TRBV25-1	15	few	TRBJ2-1
CASSVDSLRLNSPFF	TGTGCCAGCAGCGTCGACAGCCTGAGGCTTAATTCACCCTTTTTT	-	TRBV7-2	15	once	TRBJ2-2
CASSLARTAVNEQFF	TGTGCCAGCAGCTTAGCCCGGACAGCGGTCAATGAGCAGTTCTTC	-	TRBV7-2	15	-	TRBJ2-1
CASSLEADEQYFGFF	-	-	TRBV7-2	15	-	TRBJ1-4
CSARPLGTPKYF	TGCAGTGCTAGGCCCCTGGGGACACCCAAGTACTTC	-	TRBV20-1	12	-	TRBJ2-7
CASSRGTSGVIAKNIQYF	TGTGCCAGCAGCCGCGGGACTAGCGGGGTCATAGCCAAAAACATTCAGTACTTC	TRBD2	TRBV3-1	18	-	TRBJ2-4
CASSSGQKLMNTEAFF	TGTGCCAGCAGCTCGGGACAGAAATTAATGAACACTGAAGCTTTCTTT	TRBD1	TRBV11-1	16	many	TRBJ1-1
CASRPGGDTDTQYF	TGTGCCAGCAGACCTGGGGGCGACACAGATACGCAGTATTTT	-	TRBV6-4	14	-	TRBJ2-3
CASSFGRVDGYTSF	TGTGCCAGCAGCTTCGGCAGGGTGGATGGCTACACCTCCTTC	-	TRBV9	14	-	TRBJ1-2
CASSLTGFRLNVLTF	TGCGCCAGCAGCTTGACGGGGTTTCGGCTCAACGTCCTGACTTTC	-	TRBV5-1	15	-	TRBJ2-6
CASSVRMTGSEQYHF	TGTGCCAGCAGCGTGAGGATGACAGGGTCCGAGCAGTACCACTTT	TRBD1	TRBV7-9	15	once	TRBJ1-6
CSARDPFGTLQGHNEQFF	TGCAGTGCTAGAGATCCGTTCGGGACTCTCCAGGGACACAATGAGCAGTTCTTC	-	TRBV20-1	18	many	TRBJ2-1
CAISESGGVSNQPQHF	TGTGCCATCAGTGAGTCGGGGGGTGTAAGCAATCAGCCCCAGCATTTT	-	TRBV6-6	16	-	TRBJ1-5